One and the same sample provided the 30 T cell receptor beta chains below, sequenced in a study of T cell responses to AZD1222 COVID-19 vaccine. The method was immunoSEQ multiplex PCR; TCRdb's version includes in-frame clones alone and lacks a portion of them. The table shows some 110,000 clones, with roughly 90% occurring only once. The source was peripheral blood, collected on day 0 of AZD1222 vaccination. Receptors originate from an adult in good health.

CDR3 DNA: TGTGCCAGCAGAGAAGCCGGGACAGGGCGCCCCTACGAGCAGTACTTC. This translates into CASREAGTGRPYEQYF. V usage is TRBV28 and J usage is TRBJ2-7; 9 positions agree with TRBD1. The junction had 11 bases not matched to a gene; V was cut back by 6 bases and J by 2 bases. The V gene's germline CDR1 is MDHEN and CDR2 SYDVKM. The CDR3 length is 16 residues.

This chain uses TRBV6-7 with TRBJ1-2; tentatively, D is TRBD1 (5 bases). TRBV6-7 is known as an ORF, though its function is uncertain. The germline V and J ends were trimmed by 4 bases and 5 bases, with 11 bases remaining between them. CDR3 length equals 13 residues. CDR3 DNA: TGTGCCAGCAGTTGGCGGGGCGGATATGGCTACACCTTC. Encoded protein: CASSWRGGYGYTF.

The chain employs TRBV7-9 and TRBJ2-1, with 9 bases identical to TRBD2. The CDR3 runs 16 residues. V lost 5 bases, J lost 4 bases, and 9 bases stayed unmatched. Germline V gives CDR1 SEHNR, CDR2 FQNEAQ (reference sequence). CDR3 residues: CASSPKVAGVYNEQFF. The CDR3 DNA reads as TGTGCCAGCAGCCCCAAGGTAGCGGGAGTATACAATGAGCAGTTCTTC.

The V call is TRBV21-1, the J call TRBJ2-1; the table calls TRBD2, which could not be checked here. TRBV21-1 has pseudogene status. This CDR3 comprises 17 residues. The CDR3 is CASSRGPSGTGYNEQFF. For the CDR3, the DNA is TGTGCCAGCAGCAGGGGGCCGAGCGGGACTGGCTACAATGAGCAGTTCTTC.

This chain joins TRBV3-1 (or the pseudogene TRBV3-2) and TRBJ2-1, with TRBD2 matching 7 bases. This CDR3 contains 14 residues. Trimming took 8 bases from V and 4 from J; bases not matched to a gene: 8. The V gene's germline CDR1 is LGHDT and CDR2 YNNKEL (reference sequence). The CDR3 DNA sequence: TGTGCCAGCGGACGGGACTATGGGTACAATGAGCAGTTCTTC. Translated: CASGRDYGYNEQFF.

The V gene is TRBV9, the J gene TRBJ2-1; D is ambiguous. Per the germline V gene, CDR1 is SGDLS and CDR2 is YYNGEE. The CDR3 is 14 amino acids. Trimming cost V 4 bases and J 1 base, with 9 bases left between them. CDR3 loop: CASSPRLSYNEQFF. The CDR3, as DNA: TGTGCCAGCAGCCCCCGGCTGTCCTACAATGAGCAGTTCTTC.

This chain connects TRBV6-5 to TRBJ2-7, with D perhaps TRBD1 (6 bases). V was clipped by 6 bases and J by 2 bases, with 11 bases between them. The CDR3 has 13 amino acids. The germline CDR1 and CDR2 sequences are MNHEY and SVGAGI. CDR3 DNA: TGTGCCAGCAGATGGGACACCGCCTACGAGCAGTACTTC. Its translation is CASRWDTAYEQYF.

The chain carries TRBV7-9 and TRBJ1-1; D is possibly TRBD1 (6 bases). Germline V gene lookup returns CDR1 SEHNR and CDR2 FQNEAQ (reference sequence). Trimming took 0 bases from V and 1 from J, leaving 6 bases between them. The CDR3 has 14 amino acids. The CDR3: CASSLARGNTEAFF. CDR3 bases: TGTGCCAGCAGCTTAGCCAGGGGGAACACTGAAGCTTTCTTT.

The V call is TRBV29-1, the J call TRBJ2-7, with D possibly TRBD2 on 5 matching bases. The V gene's germline CDR1 is SQVTM and CDR2 ANQGSEA. There are 11 residues in the CDR3. V was cut by 6 bases and J by 5 bases, with 11 bases left in between. CDR3 sequence (DNA): TGCAGCGTAGCGGTCTCGGACGAGCAGTACTTC. This codes for CSVAVSDEQYF.

This clone has more than one count but fewer than ten. Within the sample, other DNA sequences also encode this same CDR3. The rearrangement links TRBV19 to TRBJ2-1; D is undetermined. Germline values: CDR1 LNHDA, CDR2 SQIVND (reference sequence). The germline V and J ends were trimmed by 0 bases and 2 bases, with 5 bases remaining between them. CDR3 length equals 14 residues. CDR3 protein: CASSIDKAYNEQFF. The CDR3 nucleotides are TGTGCCAGTAGTATAGATAAAGCCTACAATGAGCAGTTCTTC.

V is TRBV11-3 and J is TRBJ2-1, with D possibly TRBD2 on 5 matching bases. Germline-derived CDR1 and CDR2 are SGHNT and YENEEA. The CDR3 is made up of 15 amino acids. Trimming cost V 5 bases and J 0 bases, with 11 bases left between them. The CDR3 here is CASSTSGSSYNEQFF. The CDR3 DNA reads as TGTGCCAGCAGCACCAGCGGTAGCTCCTACAATGAGCAGTTCTTC.

This chain uses TRBV30 with TRBJ1-3; no definite D call. The germline CDR1 and CDR2 sequences are GTSNPN and SVGIG (reference sequence). The CDR3 is made up of 13 amino acids. The germline V and J ends were trimmed by 4 bases and 4 bases, with 11 bases remaining between them. The CDR3 bases are TGTGCCTGGATGGTGGCGGCGGGAAACACCATATATTTT. Translating gives CAWMVAAGNTIYF. The entire variable domain, with the rest obtained from reference TRBV30 and TRBJ1-3, is as follows: SQTIHQWPATLVQPVGSPLSLECTVEGTSNPNLYWYRQAAGRGLQLLFYSVGIGQISSEVPQNLSASRPQDRQFILSSKKLLLSDSGFYLCAWMVAAGNTIYFGEGSWLTVV.

The chain employs TRBV10-1 and TRBJ1-1, with TRBD1 matching over 8 bases. The germline CDR1 and CDR2 sequences are WNHNN and SYGVQD (reference sequence). The CDR3 length is 18 residues. The junction had 16 bases not matched to a gene; V was cut back by 7 bases and J by 0 bases. The CDR3 nucleotides read TGCGCCAGCAACAGCCCGGCGGACAGGGTTTATATGAACACTGAAGCTTTCTTT. It codes for CASNSPADRVYMNTEAFF.

This clone was counted a single time. V gene TRBV12-3 or TRBV12-4 combines with J gene TRBJ2-1; TRBD2 is a possible D gene (6 bases). V lost 7 bases, J lost 8 bases, and 15 bases lay in between. The CDR3 runs 13 residues. The CDR3: CASTTSGPDEQFF. The DNA for the CDR3 is TGTGCCAGCACGACCAGCGGGCCCGATGAGCAGTTCTTC.

The chain joins TRBV21-1 to TRBJ2-1; the DNA was not compared with TRBD2, the D call given in the table. TRBV21-1 is a pseudogene locus. The CDR3 spans 18 residues. CDR3 bases: TGTGCCAGCAGCTCCATTCCAGGGAGCGGGAGGCCGCACAATGAGCAGTTCTTC. Translated: CASSSIPGSGRPHNEQFF.

This clone has just one count. This chain connects TRBV29-1 to TRBJ2-1; D possibly corresponds to TRBD1 (5 bases). The germline gives CDR1 SQVTM, CDR2 ANQGSEA. V lost 8 bases and J 2 bases, leaving 13 bases between the germline ends. The CDR3 is 13 amino acids. The CDR3 spells CSLAGAAYNEQFF. In nucleotides, the CDR3 is TGCAGCCTTGCTGGGGCAGCCTACAATGAGCAGTTCTTC.

The chain uses TRBV9 and TRBJ1-3; D call uncertain. Germline V lookup: CDR1 SGDLS, CDR2 YYNGEE. Trimming cost V 0 bases and J 0 bases, with 10 bases left between them. This CDR3 is 16 amino acids long. This CDR3 reads CASSVAINLSGNTIYF. The CDR3 DNA follows: TGTGCCAGCAGCGTAGCCATTAACCTCTCTGGAAACACCATATATTTT.

The chain joins TRBV5-1 to TRBJ1-1; D is ambiguous. The V gene lost 0 bases and the J gene lost 0 bases, with 6 bases spanning the gap. Per germline, CDR1 SGHRS and CDR2 YFSETQ. CDR3 length: 14 residues. The CDR3 reads CASSLEMLNTEAFF. In DNA, the CDR3 is TGCGCCAGCAGCTTGGAAATGTTGAACACTGAAGCTTTCTTT.

CDR3: CASVTSAGGTQYF. CDR3 nucleotide sequence: TGTGCCAGCGTGACTAGCGCTGGTGGGACCCAGTACTTC. V and J are TRBV19 and TRBJ2-5, with 8 bases identical to TRBD2. Trimming took 9 bases from V and 7 from J; bases not matched to a gene: 10. The CDR3 is made up of 13 amino acids. The germline CDR1 and CDR2 sequences are LNHDA and SQIVND (reference sequence).

This chain uses TRBV7-2 with TRBJ1-2, with no clear D. The CDR3 is 13 amino acids. V dropped 2 bases and J dropped 5 bases, with 9 bases sitting between them. Germline-derived CDR1 and CDR2 are SGHTA and FQGNSA. The CDR3 sequence: CASSLSSGYGYTF. For the CDR3, the DNA is TGTGCCAGCAGCTTATCAAGCGGTTATGGCTACACCTTC.

The chain is built from TRBV28 and TRBJ2-5; D unresolved. Trimming pared 3 bases from V and 5 bases from J, leaving 10 bases between. CDR1 and CDR2 from the germline V gene are MDHEN and SYDVKM. The CDR3 loop spans 13 amino acids. CDR3 in DNA: TGTGCCAGCAGTTTGAAGATTGAGGAGACCCAGTACTTC. Residues: CASSLKIEETQYF.

This clone was seen a handful of times. This chain links TRBV28 with TRBJ1-5; 7 nucleotides agree with TRBD1. Per the germline V gene, CDR1 is MDHEN and CDR2 is SYDVKM. The CDR3 length is 16 residues. The V segment lost 7 bases and the J segment 5 bases; nucleotides outside the gene matches: 14. CDR3 protein: CASNDPGGFGYQPQHF. CDR3 sequence (DNA): TGTGCCAGCAATGACCCAGGGGGTTTCGGGTATCAGCCCCAGCATTTT.

This rearrangement joins TRBV3-1 (or the pseudogene TRBV3-2) to TRBJ1-2, with TRBD1 as a possible D gene (5 bases). The V end lost 0 bases, the J end lost 8 bases, and 16 bases lay between the germline ends. Germline V gives CDR1 LGHDT, CDR2 YNNKEL (reference sequence). This CDR3 spans 15 amino acids. In DNA form, the CDR3 reads TGTGCCAGCAGCCAAGAGTCAGGGAGTTTAGGAGGCTACACCTTC. Translating it yields CASSQESGSLGGYTF.

The chain links TRBV5-5 to TRBJ2-5; weak D call: TRBD2 (6 bases). V was cut by 4 bases and J by 4 bases, with 14 bases left in between. CDR3 length: 14 amino acids. Germline lookup yields CDR1 SGHKS and CDR2 YYEKEE (reference sequence). This CDR3 is CASSPGGVRETQYF. CDR3 coding DNA: TGTGCCAGCAGCCCCGGCGGGGTACGAGAGACCCAGTACTTC.

The J gene is TRBJ2-3, the V gene TRBV3-1 (or the pseudogene TRBV3-2); D gene ambiguous. Trimming shortened V by 4 bases and J by 1 base, and 9 bases separated the two germline ends. The germline V gene encodes CDR1 LGHDT and CDR2 YNNKEL (reference sequence). CDR3 length: 14 residues. The CDR3 region is CASSPDGGTDTQYF. CDR3 coding DNA: TGTGCCAGCAGCCCGGACGGAGGCACAGATACGCAGTATTTT.

This clone was detected a few times. This chain joins TRBV28 and TRBJ1-5, with 7 bases fitting TRBD1. The CDR3 has 17 amino acids. Trimming at V came to 5 bases and at J to 3 bases, leaving 13 bases not matched to a gene. Germline CDR1 is MDHEN and CDR2 is SYDVKM. The CDR3 loop reads CASSPTTGDGNNQPQHF. The CDR3 DNA reads TGTGCCAGCAGTCCCACAACAGGGGATGGGAACAATCAGCCCCAGCATTTT.

This chain links TRBV27 with TRBJ1-2; D gene uncertain. Germline values: CDR1 MNHEY, CDR2 SMNVEV (reference sequence). V lost 3 bases to trimming and J lost 7 bases, with 12 bases between them. This CDR3 has 13 amino acids. The CDR3 is CASSFVEGGGYTF. DNA of the CDR3: TGTGCCAGCAGTTTTGTGGAGGGCGGTGGCTACACCTTC.

The V gene is TRBV6-5, the J gene TRBJ1-5; maybe TRBD1 (5 bases). This CDR3 is built from 13 residues. V shed 6 bases and J shed 2 bases, with 8 bases lying between them. Looked up from germline, CDR1 is MNHEY and CDR2 is SVGAGI. The CDR3 sequence is CASSRVGNQPQHF. CDR3 sequence (DNA): TGTGCCAGCAGCAGGGTAGGCAATCAGCCCCAGCATTTT.

The rearrangement joins TRBV7-2 to TRBJ1-2; 11 bases are a match to TRBD1. Germline-derived CDR1 and CDR2 are SGHTA and FQGNSA. V lost 3 bases to trimming and J lost 8 bases; unmatched junction nucleotides: 5. The CDR3 is 14 residues long. The CDR3 DNA reads as TGTGCCAGCAGCTTCGGACAGGGGGCGCACGGCTACACCTTC. The encoded protein is CASSFGQGAHGYTF.

The V gene is TRBV30, the J gene TRBJ1-1; D is undetermined. The CDR3 spans 11 residues. CDR1 is GTSNPN, CDR2 SVGIG, per germline (reference sequence). Trimming shortened V by 2 bases and J by 4 bases, and 5 bases separated the two germline ends. The CDR3 loop reads CAWSIRTEAFF. For the CDR3, the DNA is TGTGCCTGGAGTATTCGCACTGAAGCTTTCTTT.